The source of this TCR beta chain is a study of blood T cell repertoires in COVID-19. Overall study context: Acute and convalescent COVID-19 samples came from the United States, Italy and Spain. PBMCs, B-cell-depleted T cells, or T cells were the source of the cDNA or gDNA that made up the material.

In the original processing: Counts of nucleated cells, estimated from reference gene primer amplification, were obtained. Sequencing was performed with immunoSEQ multiplex PCR; in TCRdb, only in-frame clones are kept and a portion is missing. Clonal size and the V and J genes are those of that table, whereas D and trimming came from the DNA. The repertoire holds over 250,000 clones, with over 80% as singletons. With 3 bases clipped from V and 3 bases from J, the junction kept 7 bases outside the gene matches. This CDR3 contains 16 residues. Germline V lookup: CDR1 SEHNR, CDR2 FQNEAQ (reference sequence).

The sequence was collected from a young woman who had recovered from COVID-19. The chain is built from TRBV7-9 and TRBJ2-3; 9 nucleotides agree with TRBD1. The sample consisted of PBMCs or T cells enriched from blood (not recorded which). CDR3 amino acids: CASSFWRDRETDTQYF. CDR3 DNA: TGTGCCAGCAGCTTTTGGCGGGACAGGGAAACAGATACGCAGTATTTT. Full variable domain (remainder filled in from reference TRBV7-9 and TRBJ2-3): DTGVSQNPRHKITKRGQNVTFRCDPISEHNRLYWYRQTLGQGPEFLTYFQNEAQLEKSRLLSDRFSAERPKGSFSTLEIQRTEQGDSAMYLCASSFWRDRETDTQYFGPGTRLTVL.